This passage covers 24 T cell receptor beta chains from one sample sequenced in a study of siplizumab effects on memory and regulatory T cells. Produced via immunoSEQ multiplex PCR; TCRdb's table is partial and in-frame only. The table lists 57,000 or so clones, about 92% of them singletons. The sample consisted of CD8+ T cells sorted from blood. The receptor set was obtained from a human donor in good health.

The chain recombines TRBV6-5 with TRBJ2-7; TRBD1 agrees at 8 bases. Germline lookup yields CDR1 MNHEY and CDR2 SVGAGI. Trimming removed 5 bases from V and 3 bases from J; junction bases left unmatched: 3. There are 13 residues in the CDR3. CDR3 in DNA: TGTGCCAGCAGTCCGGGGACAGGCTACGAGCAGTACTTC. Translating it yields CASSPGTGYEQYF.

This clone was found once. In DNA form, the CDR3 reads TGTGCCAGCAGCTTACTAGCGGGAGTTGACGAGCAGTACTTC. Translation gives CASSLLAGVDEQYF. The chain couples TRBV5-6 to TRBJ2-7; 11 bases are shared with TRBD2. The CDR3 contains 14 residues. The ends lost 2 bases at V and 5 bases at J; junction bases unmatched: 3. Germline V gene lookup returns CDR1 SGHDT and CDR2 YYEEEE.

The chain combines TRBV7-6 with TRBJ2-2; 9 bases agree with TRBD2. The J segment lost 6 bases and the V segment lost 5 bases, leaving 7 bases of the junction unmatched. The length of the CDR3 is 15 residues. Germline V lookup: CDR1 SGHVS, CDR2 FNYEAQ. CDR3 sequence reads: CASSQQLAGAGELFF. The CDR3 coding sequence is TGTGCCAGCAGCCAACAGTTAGCGGGAGCCGGGGAGCTGTTTTTT.

The J gene is TRBJ1-1, the V gene TRBV30; no clear D. The germline V and J ends were trimmed by 1 base and 2 bases, with 8 bases remaining between them. The CDR3 is 13 amino acids. In germline, CDR1 is GTSNPN, CDR2 SVGIG (reference sequence). CDR3 residues: CAWSANRNTEAFF. The CDR3, as DNA: TGTGCCTGGAGTGCTAACCGCAACACTGAAGCTTTCTTT. The full variable domain, rest sourced from reference TRBV30 and TRBJ1-1, is SQTIHQWPATLVQPVGSPLSLECTVEGTSNPNLYWYRQAAGRGLQLLFYSVGIGQISSEVPQNLSASRPQDRQFILSSKKLLLSDSGFYLCAWSANRNTEAFFGQGTRLTVV.

The chain is built from TRBV5-4 and TRBJ2-3, with D unclear. The CDR3 contains 15 residues. V lost 0 bases and J lost 1, with 9 bases in between. The V gene's germline CDR1 is SGHNT and CDR2 YYREEE (reference sequence). The CDR3 region is CASSLVGVGTDTQYF. CDR3 coding DNA: TGTGCCAGCAGCTTGGTCGGAGTCGGCACAGATACGCAGTATTTT.

V and J are TRBV6-1 and TRBJ1-4; D unclear. The CDR3 runs 14 residues. Germline CDR1 reads MNHNS; CDR2 reads SASEGT. V was cut by 1 base and J by 5 bases, with 8 bases left in between. In DNA, the CDR3 is TGTGCCAGCAGTGAAGGAGGGCAGAATGAAAAACTGTTTTTT. Amino acid sequence: CASSEGGQNEKLFF.

In its sample, this clone was seen a few times. For the CDR3, the DNA is TGTGCCAGCAGCTTAAATGCGGGAGCCAATGAGCAGTTCTTC. Protein: CASSLNAGANEQFF. The genes are TRBV7-3 and TRBJ2-1, with TRBD2 identical over 7 bases. The CDR3 is 14 amino acids. Germline V gene data show CDR1 as SGHTA and CDR2 as FQGTGA. After removal of 1 base from V and 6 bases from J, the junction contained 3 bases not matched to a gene. The complete variable domain, with remaining parts taken from reference TRBV7-3 and TRBJ2-1, reads GAGVSQTPSNKVTEKGKYVELRCDPISGHTALYWYRQSLGQGPEFLIYFQGTGAADDSGLPNDRFFAVRPEGSVSTLKIQRTERGDSAVYLCASSLNAGANEQFFGPGTRLTVL.

The chain employs TRBV5-6 and TRBJ2-5; D is perhaps TRBD1 or TRBD2 (5 bases each). The DNA end favors TRBJ2-7, so the J call may be wrong. The CDR3 has 15 amino acids. The germline CDR1 and CDR2 sequences are SGHDT and YYEEEE. The CDR3 DNA reads as TGTGCCAGCAGCTACAACCCGGGACCAGCCTACGAGCAGTACTTC. Protein: CASSYNPGPAYEQYF.

The rearrangement links TRBV11-2 to TRBJ2-2; D not resolved. This CDR3 has 13 amino acids. In germline, CDR1 is SGHAT, CDR2 FQNNGV. V was trimmed by 7 bases and J by 6 bases, leaving 12 bases between them. The CDR3, as DNA: TGTGCCAGCAACCCTGGGGTTGCCGGGGAGCTGTTTTTT. Protein: CASNPGVAGELFF.

This rearrangement joins TRBV10-3 to TRBJ2-1; a possible D gene is TRBD1 (6 bases). The germline V and J ends were trimmed by 6 bases and 4 bases, with 10 bases remaining between them. The CDR3 consists of 13 residues. The V gene's germline CDR1 is ENHRY and CDR2 SYGVKD. The CDR3 loop reads CAIRPDSYNEQFF. Here the CDR3 DNA reads TGTGCCATCAGACCGGACAGTTACAATGAGCAGTTCTTC.

The chain joins TRBV19 to TRBJ1-5; no reliable D call. The CDR3 is 15 residues long. Germline CDR1 reads LNHDA; CDR2 reads SQIVND (reference sequence). V was shortened by 7 bases and J by 2 bases, with 15 bases between the two germline ends. This chain's CDR3 is CASTESNWGNQPQHF. CDR3 DNA: TGTGCCAGTACCGAAAGCAATTGGGGCAATCAGCCCCAGCATTTT.

The chain recombines TRBV28 with TRBJ2-5; a possible D gene is TRBD1 (6 bases). Germline V CDR1 and CDR2: MDHEN, SYDVKM. V was clipped by 5 bases and J by 2 bases, with 15 bases between them. This CDR3 is built from 15 residues. CDR3 loop: CASSGDRIEQETQYF. The CDR3 nucleotides read TGTGCCAGCAGTGGCGACAGGATCGAGCAAGAGACCCAGTACTTC.

This rearrangement joins TRBV28 to TRBJ2-3; 8 bases fit TRBD2. Germline V lookup: CDR1 MDHEN, CDR2 SYDVKM. The junction had 9 bases not matched to a gene; V was cut back by 6 bases and J by 7 bases. CDR3 length: 14 amino acids. CDR3 loop: CASSKAGRVYTQYF. The CDR3 DNA follows: TGTGCCAGCAGCAAGGCCGGGAGGGTATATACGCAGTATTTT. The full variable domain, in which reference TRBV28 and TRBJ2-3 provide the parts outside the CDR3, is DVKVTQSSRYLVKRTGEKVFLECVQDMDHENMFWYRQDPGLGLRLIYFSYDVKMKEKGDIPEGYSVSREKKERFSLILESASTNQTSMYLCASSKAGRVYTQYFGPGTRLTVL.

The rearrangement uses TRBV5-6 and TRBJ2-2, with 7 bases fitting TRBD2. The V and J ends lost 4 bases and 4 bases, in that order; junction bases with no gene match: 13. Germline V gene lookup returns CDR1 SGHDT and CDR2 YYEEEE. This CDR3 has 17 amino acids. The CDR3 reads CASSPPWRERGTGELFF. DNA for the CDR3: TGTGCCAGCAGCCCCCCGTGGCGGGAGAGGGGCACCGGGGAGCTGTTTTTT.

The chain combines TRBV30 with TRBJ2-7; no reliable D call. V was pared by 5 bases and J by 3 bases, with 11 bases between. Germline V gives CDR1 GTSNPN, CDR2 SVGIG (reference sequence). The CDR3 runs 12 residues. CDR3 nucleotides: TGTGCCTGGGGTGGCGCAGACTACGAGCAGTACTTC. It translates to CAWGGADYEQYF.

The chain links TRBV4-1 to TRBJ2-1; D is unresolved. This CDR3 has 12 residues. With 4 bases removed from V and 9 bases from J, the gap between germline ends came to 10 bases. Germline V gene lookup returns CDR1 MGHRA and CDR2 YSYEKL. DNA for the CDR3: TGCGCCAGCAGCCTAGACTTTGGTGAGCAGTTCTTC. It specifies CASSLDFGEQFF.

The chain links TRBV7-9 to TRBJ2-7; D is possibly TRBD1 (5 bases). The germline V gene encodes CDR1 SEHNR and CDR2 FQNEAQ (reference sequence). The CDR3 length is 13 residues. V was cut by 5 bases and J by 7 bases, with 15 bases left in between. CDR3 coding DNA: TGTGCCAGCAGCCCGGCCGACAGAGGTGAGCAGTACTTC. This gives the protein CASSPADRGEQYF.

A few counts support this clone. The germline gene is not matched at one end of the junction; a read error may be the cause. The genes are TRBV29-1 and TRBJ2-7; a possible D gene is TRBD1 (6 bases). Germline CDR1 reads SQVTM; CDR2 reads ANQGSEA. The CDR3 is 11 residues long. The CDR3, as DNA: TGCAGCGTTGAAGACGAGGACAGTCTTGACTTC. It codes for CSVEDEDSLDF.

This sequence joins TRBV7-6 and TRBJ1-1; the D gene is possibly TRBD1 (5 bases). The CDR3 has 13 residues. Trimming removed 2 bases at V and 4 bases at J, with 8 bases between. Germline assignment: CDR1 SGHVS and CDR2 FNYEAQ. CDR3 DNA sequence: TGTGCCAGCAGCTTAATCGGGGGCACTGAAGCTTTCTTT. Its protein product is CASSLIGGTEAFF.

In its sample, this clone was seen once. This chain links TRBV30 with TRBJ2-1, with 9 bases lining up with TRBD1. This CDR3 region has 15 residues. Germline-derived CDR1 and CDR2 are GTSNPN and SVGIG (reference sequence). The ends lost 3 bases at V and 4 bases at J; junction bases unmatched: 7. The CDR3 reads CAWSGDRGGYNEQFF. CDR3 nucleotide sequence: TGTGCCTGGAGCGGTGACAGGGGGGGATACAATGAGCAGTTCTTC.

A few counts support this clone. V is TRBV9 and J is TRBJ2-7, with D perhaps TRBD2 (6 bases). V gave up 3 bases and J gave up 6 bases, with 13 bases separating them. Germline CDR1 reads SGDLS; CDR2 reads YYNGEE. The CDR3 spans 13 residues. CDR3 nucleotides: TGTGCCAGCAGCGCCGGGACTGCGGGCGAGCAGTACTTC. Protein product: CASSAGTAGEQYF.

This chain joins TRBV28 and TRBJ2-7, with 9 nucleotides matching TRBD1. Trimming cost V 6 bases and J 2 bases; bases outside gene matches: 2. The CDR3 contains 13 residues. Germline lookup yields CDR1 MDHEN and CDR2 SYDVKM. The CDR3 DNA reads as TGTGCCAGCAGGACAGGGGGACCCTACGAGCAGTACTTC. Its protein product is CASRTGGPYEQYF.

The chain recombines TRBV27 with TRBJ2-7; unclear D gene. The V and J ends lost 3 bases and 2 bases respectively, with 8 bases between them. Germline loops: CDR1 MNHEY, CDR2 SMNVEV (reference sequence). The CDR3 is 13 residues long. This CDR3 reads CASSFSPTYEQYF. CDR3 bases: TGTGCCAGCAGTTTCTCCCCCACCTACGAGCAGTACTTC.

The CDR3 DNA reads TGTGCCAGCAGCGTTAGTCAGGGGGCATGGGAGCAGTACTTC. It yields the protein CASSVSQGAWEQYF. The genes are TRBV9 and TRBJ2-7; 8 nucleotides line up with TRBD1. The CDR3 has 14 amino acids. The germline CDR1 and CDR2 sequences are SGDLS and YYNGEE. Trimming cost V 2 bases and J 7 bases; bases outside gene matches: 8.